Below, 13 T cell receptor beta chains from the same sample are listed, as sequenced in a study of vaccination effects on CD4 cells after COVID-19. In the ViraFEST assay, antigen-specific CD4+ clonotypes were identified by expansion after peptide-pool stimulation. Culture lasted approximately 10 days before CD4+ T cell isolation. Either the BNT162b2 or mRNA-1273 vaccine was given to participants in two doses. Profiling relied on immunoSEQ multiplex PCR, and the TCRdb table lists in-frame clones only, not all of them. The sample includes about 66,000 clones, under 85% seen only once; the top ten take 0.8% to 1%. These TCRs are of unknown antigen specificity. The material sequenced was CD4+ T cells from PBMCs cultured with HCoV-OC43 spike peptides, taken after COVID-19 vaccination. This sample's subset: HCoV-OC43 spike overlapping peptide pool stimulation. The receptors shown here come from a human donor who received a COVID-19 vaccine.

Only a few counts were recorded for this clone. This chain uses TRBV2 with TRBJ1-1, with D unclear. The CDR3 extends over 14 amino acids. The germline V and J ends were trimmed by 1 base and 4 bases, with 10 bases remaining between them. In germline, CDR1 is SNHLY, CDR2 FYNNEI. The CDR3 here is CASSEEERFTEAFF. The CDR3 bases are TGTGCCAGCAGTGAAGAGGAGCGATTCACTGAAGCTTTCTTT.

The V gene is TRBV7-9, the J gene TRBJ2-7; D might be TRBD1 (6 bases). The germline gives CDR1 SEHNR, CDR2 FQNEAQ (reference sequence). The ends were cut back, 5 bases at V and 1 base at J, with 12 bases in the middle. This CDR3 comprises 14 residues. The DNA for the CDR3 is TGTGCCAGCAGCCTAACAGGGACATCCTACGAGCAGTACGTC. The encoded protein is CASSLTGTSYEQYV.

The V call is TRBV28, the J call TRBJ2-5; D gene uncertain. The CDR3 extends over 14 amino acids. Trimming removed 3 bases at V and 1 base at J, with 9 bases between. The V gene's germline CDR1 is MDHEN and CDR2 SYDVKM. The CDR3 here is CASSFVFSQETQYF. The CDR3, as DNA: TGTGCCAGCAGTTTCGTTTTCAGCCAAGAGACCCAGTACTTC.

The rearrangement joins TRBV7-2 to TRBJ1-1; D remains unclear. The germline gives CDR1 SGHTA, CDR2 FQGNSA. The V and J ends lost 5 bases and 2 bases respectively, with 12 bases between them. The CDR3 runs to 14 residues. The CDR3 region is CASSLETPNTEAFF. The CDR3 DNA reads TGTGCCAGCAGCCTAGAGACCCCTAACACTGAAGCTTTCTTT. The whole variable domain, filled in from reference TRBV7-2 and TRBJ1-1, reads GAGVSQSPSNKVTEKGKDVELRCDPISGHTALYWYRQSLGQGLEFLIYFQGNSAPDKSGLPSDRFSAERTGGSVSTLTIQRTQQEDSAVYLCASSLETPNTEAFFGQGTRLTVV.

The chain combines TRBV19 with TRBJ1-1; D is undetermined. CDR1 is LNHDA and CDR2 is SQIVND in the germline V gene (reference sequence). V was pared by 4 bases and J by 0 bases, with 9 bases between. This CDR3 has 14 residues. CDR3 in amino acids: CASSRSVMNTEAFF. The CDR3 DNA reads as TGTGCCAGTAGTAGGTCCGTCATGAACACTGAAGCTTTCTTT. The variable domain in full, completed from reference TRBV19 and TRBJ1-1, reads DGGITQSPKYLFRKEGQNVTLSCEQNLNHDAMYWYRQDPGQGLRLIYYSQIVNDFQKGDIAEGYSVSREKKESFPLTVTSAQKNPTAFYLCASSRSVMNTEAFFGQGTRLTVV.

The CDR3 DNA reads as TGCGCCAGCAGCCCCCGACGGGGCGGGGGGAACTCCTACAATGAGCAGTTCTTC. Its translation: CASSPRRGGGNSYNEQFF. The J gene is TRBJ2-1, the V gene TRBV5-1; 8 nucleotides match TRBD2. Germline CDR1 reads SGHRS; CDR2 reads YFSETQ. V lost 4 bases, J lost 0 bases, and 12 bases stayed unmatched. This CDR3 comprises 18 residues.

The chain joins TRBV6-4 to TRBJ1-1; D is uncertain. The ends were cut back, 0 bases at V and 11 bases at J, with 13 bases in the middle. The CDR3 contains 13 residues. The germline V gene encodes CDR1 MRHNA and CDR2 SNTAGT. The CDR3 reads CASSDSMGRKAFF. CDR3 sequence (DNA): TGTGCCAGCAGTGACTCGATGGGGAGGAAGGCTTTCTTT.

CDR3 sequence reads: CASSPGTGEGSNQPQHF. The DNA for the CDR3 is TGTGCCAGCAGTCCTGGGACAGGGGAAGGGAGCAATCAGCCCCAGCATTTT. The rearrangement links TRBV28 to TRBJ1-5, with TRBD1 matching 10 bases. This CDR3 region has 17 residues. V shed 5 bases and J 1 base; nucleotides not matched to a gene: 8. Germline CDR1 is MDHEN and CDR2 is SYDVKM.

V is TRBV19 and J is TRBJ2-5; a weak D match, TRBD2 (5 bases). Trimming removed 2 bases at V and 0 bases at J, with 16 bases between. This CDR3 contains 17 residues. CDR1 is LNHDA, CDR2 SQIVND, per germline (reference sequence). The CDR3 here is CASSIRADSIYQETQYF. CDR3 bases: TGTGCCAGTAGTATAAGAGCGGACTCGATTTACCAAGAGACCCAGTACTTC.

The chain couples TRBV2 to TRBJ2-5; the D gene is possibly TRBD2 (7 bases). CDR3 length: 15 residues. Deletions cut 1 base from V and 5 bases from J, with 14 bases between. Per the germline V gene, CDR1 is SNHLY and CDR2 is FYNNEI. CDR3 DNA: TGTGCCAGCAGTGAAGAAGAGGGGGGGCAGGAGACCCAGTACTTC. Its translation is CASSEEEGGQETQYF.

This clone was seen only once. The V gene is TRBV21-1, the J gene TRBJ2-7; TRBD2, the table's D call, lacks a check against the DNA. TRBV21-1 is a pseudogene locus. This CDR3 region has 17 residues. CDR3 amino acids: CASSRERRRSCSYEQYV. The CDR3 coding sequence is TGTGCCAGCAGCAGAGAGAGGAGGCGGAGTTGCTCCTACGAGCAGTACGTC.

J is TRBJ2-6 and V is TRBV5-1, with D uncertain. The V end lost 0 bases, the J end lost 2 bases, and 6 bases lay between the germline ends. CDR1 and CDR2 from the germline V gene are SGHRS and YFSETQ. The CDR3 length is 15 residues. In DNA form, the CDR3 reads TGCGCCAGCAGCTTGGCCTCCACTGGGGCCAACGTCCTGACTTTC. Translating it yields CASSLASTGANVLTF.

In DNA, the CDR3 is TGTGCCAGCAGCTTATCGGGGACAGGGGCCTACGAGCAGTACGTC. This gives the protein CASSLSGTGAYEQYV. The chain employs TRBV7-2 and TRBJ2-7; TRBD1 aligns across 10 bases. V lost 2 bases and J lost 2; bases outside the gene matches: 3. The CDR3 has 15 amino acids. Germline lookup yields CDR1 SGHTA and CDR2 FQGNSA.